The text below deals with one T cell receptor beta chain. Its antigen is currently unknown. The CDR3 has 14 amino acids. The J segment lost 7 bases and the V segment lost 5 bases, leaving 10 bases of the junction unmatched. Germline loops: CDR1 SGHRS, CDR2 YFSETQ. The data originate from a study of identical twins. Whole-study findings and limits: One should note that invariant MAIT and iNKT cells could partly confound zero-insertion analyses. Twin pairs had excess sharing that was weaker in beta out-of-frame sequences.

MiXCR, run by TCRdb on the 5' RACE reads, gives a single entry per CDR3 protein. In the table there are some 210,000 distinct CDR3 sequences, 15% to 20% of which are singletons. These data also featured in a second study, about T cells expressing NK-cell markers. That paper states: Obtained from sorted CD3+CD56+NKG2C+, CD3+CD56+NKG2C- and CD3+CD56-NKG2C+ T cells were the TCR beta repertoires. HCMV specificity of the expanded NKG2C+ T cell clones was not established.

The chain combines TRBV5-1 with TRBJ2-3; 7 nucleotides align to TRBD2. The sample taken for sequencing was CD8+ T cells sorted from blood. The source is a young woman in good health. The CDR3 coding sequence is TGCGCCAGCAGTGGAGGACTAGGGCAAAATACGCAGTATTTT. Amino acid sequence: CASSGGLGQNTQYF.